Below, 12 T cell receptor beta chains from the same sample are listed, as sequenced in a study of T cells after yellow fever vaccination. Each CDR3 protein is one row after TCRdb ran MiXCR on the 5' RACE reads. The sample holds hundreds of thousands of distinct CDR3 sequences; around an eighth are singletons and the top ten take more than 13%. The input for sequencing was PBMCs, taken on the day of the yellow fever booster vaccination. The origin of the receptors is a man younger than 45 who received the YFV17D yellow fever vaccine.

This clonotype showed up just a few times. The V call is TRBV6-1, the J call TRBJ2-7, with 7 bases that match TRBD1. The junction had 15 bases not matched to a gene; V was cut back by 6 bases and J by 7 bases. CDR3 length: 15 residues. Per the germline V gene, CDR1 is MNHNS and CDR2 is SASEGT. The CDR3 here is CASSRGVDRFGEQYF. The CDR3 nucleotides are TGTGCCAGCAGCCGCGGAGTGGACAGGTTTGGGGAGCAGTACTTC.

This clonotype was observed a handful of times. The rearrangement links TRBV5-8 to TRBJ2-1; TRBD2 aligns across 12 bases. The CDR3 runs to 17 residues. CDR1 is SGHTS and CDR2 is YDEGEE in the germline V gene. Germline trimming cut 2 bases from V and 2 bases from J; bases unmatched to any gene: 5. The CDR3 loop is CASSLLAGGLTYNEQFF. CDR3 coding DNA: TGTGCCAGCAGCTTACTAGCGGGAGGCCTAACCTACAATGAGCAGTTCTTC.

The V and J genes are TRBV4-2 and TRBJ2-1, with 12 bases identical to TRBD2. The CDR3 covers 21 residues. With 0 bases clipped from V and 4 bases from J, the junction kept 16 bases outside the gene matches. CDR1 LGHNA and CDR2 YNFKEQ come from the germline V gene. CDR3 region: CASSQEGLAGKRDTIYNEQFF. The DNA for the CDR3 is TGTGCCAGCAGCCAAGAAGGACTAGCGGGAAAAAGGGACACCATTTACAATGAGCAGTTCTTC.

Comments on this clonotype: Because the CDR3's place on the DNA is in doubt, the DNA is left out and the CDR3 is given as listed by TCRdb. The chain uses TRBV5-4 and TRBJ2-7; the DNA was not compared with TRBD1, the D call given in the table. Germline values: CDR1 SGHNT, CDR2 YYREEE (reference sequence). The CDR3 has 14 amino acids, counting both end residues. This CDR3 reads CASSPDTFGYEQYF.

V is TRBV25-1 and J is TRBJ2-3, with D possibly being TRBD2 (6 bases). The germline gives CDR1 MGHDK, CDR2 SYGVNS. CDR3 size: 15 residues. V gave up 7 bases and J gave up 2 bases, with 16 bases separating them. The CDR3 nucleotides read TGTGCCAGCACCACCGGGGGTTTAATCACAGATACGCAGTATTTT. As protein: CASTTGGLITDTQYF.

This clonotype occurred a few times. The V gene is TRBV10-3, the J gene TRBJ2-7; no definite D call. Trimming cost V 8 bases and J 7 bases, with 12 bases left between them. The length of the CDR3 is 11 residues. Germline assignment: CDR1 ENHRY and CDR2 SYGVKD. The CDR3 sequence: CAIARGREQYF. As DNA, the CDR3 is TGTGCCATCGCCAGAGGTCGGGAGCAGTACTTC.

The chain joins TRBV9 to TRBJ2-7; 10 nucleotides line up with TRBD2. J gave up 5 bases and V 0 bases, and 11 bases lay outside the gene matches. CDR3 length: 17 residues. Per the germline V gene, CDR1 is SGDLS and CDR2 is YYNGEE. The CDR3 reads CASSVAPASGSRDEQYF. The CDR3 region has the DNA TGTGCCAGCAGCGTAGCGCCGGCTAGCGGGAGTAGGGACGAGCAGTACTTC.

The V call is TRBV20-1, the J call TRBJ2-3; D possibly corresponds to TRBD2 (5 bases). CDR3 length: 14 amino acids. From germline, CDR1 is DFQATT and CDR2 SNEGSKA (reference sequence). The CDR3 region is CSPLAGGSTDTQYF. The CDR3 DNA sequence: TGCAGCCCGCTTGCAGGCGGGAGCACAGATACGCAGTATTTT.

This clonotype showed up many times. V is TRBV7-9 and J is TRBJ2-1; D is unresolved. Trimming pared 3 bases from V and 3 bases from J, leaving 9 bases between. Per germline, CDR1 SEHNR and CDR2 FQNEAQ (reference sequence). The length of the CDR3 is 14 residues. CDR3 bases: TGTGCCAGCAGCTTCGGCCTCTACTACAATGAGCAGTTCTTC. Amino acids: CASSFGLYYNEQFF.

This clonotype was counted only a few times. The J gene is TRBJ2-7, the V gene TRBV28; TRBD1 matches at 7 bases. Per germline, CDR1 MDHEN and CDR2 SYDVKM. J gave up 2 bases and V 6 bases, and 10 bases lay outside the gene matches. This CDR3 is 15 amino acids long. The CDR3 is CASSPVDRDTYEQYF. The CDR3 nucleotides are TGTGCCAGCAGCCCCGTCGACAGGGATACCTACGAGCAGTACTTC.

This clonotype has just a few counts. The rearrangement links TRBV6-1 to TRBJ2-3; 7 nucleotides match TRBD1. After removal of 5 bases from V and 0 bases from J, the junction contained 8 bases not matched to a gene. This CDR3 has 16 amino acids. The germline CDR1 and CDR2 sequences are MNHNS and SASEGT. In DNA, the CDR3 is TGTGCCAGCAGTAAAGAGACAGGGTTTAGCACAGATACGCAGTATTTT. Translation gives CASSKETGFSTDTQYF.

The chain employs TRBV7-8 and TRBJ2-1; 9 nucleotides agree with TRBD2. The trim removed 4 bases at V and 9 bases at J, leaving 7 bases unmatched. CDR3 length: 14 amino acids. Germline V CDR1 and CDR2: SGHVS, FQNEAQ. CDR3 in amino acids: CASSSGLAKGEQFF. The DNA for the CDR3 is TGTGCCAGCAGCTCTGGACTAGCGAAGGGTGAGCAGTTCTTC.